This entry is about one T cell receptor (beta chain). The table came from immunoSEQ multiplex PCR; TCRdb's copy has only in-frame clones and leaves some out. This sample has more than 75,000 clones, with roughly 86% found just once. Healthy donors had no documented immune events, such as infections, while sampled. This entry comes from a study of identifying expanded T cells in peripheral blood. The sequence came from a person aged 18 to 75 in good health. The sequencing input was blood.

In DNA form, the CDR3 reads TGTGCCAGCAGCTTACGGCAGGGACAAAACACTGAAGCTTTCTTT. Translating it yields CASSLRQGQNTEAFF. The rearrangement links TRBV11-3 to TRBJ1-1; perhaps TRBD1 as D (6 bases). Germline V gives CDR1 SGHNT, CDR2 YENEEA. The ends were cut back, 2 bases at V and 2 bases at J, with 12 bases in the middle. The CDR3 is 15 residues long.